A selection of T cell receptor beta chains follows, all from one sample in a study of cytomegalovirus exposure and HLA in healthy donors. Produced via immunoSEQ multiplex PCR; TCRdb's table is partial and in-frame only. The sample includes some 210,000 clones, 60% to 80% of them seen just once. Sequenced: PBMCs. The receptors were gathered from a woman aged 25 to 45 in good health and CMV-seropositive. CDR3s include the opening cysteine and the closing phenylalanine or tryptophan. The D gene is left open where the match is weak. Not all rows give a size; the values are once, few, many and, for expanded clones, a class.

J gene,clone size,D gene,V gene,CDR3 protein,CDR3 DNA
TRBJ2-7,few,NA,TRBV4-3,CASSQERGAYEQYF,TGCGCCAGCAGCCAAGAGAGAGGTGCCTACGAGCAGTACTTC
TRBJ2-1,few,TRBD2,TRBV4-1,CASSQPTSGRFNEQFF,TGCGCCAGCAGCCAGCCTACTAGCGGGAGGTTCAATGAGCAGTTCTTC
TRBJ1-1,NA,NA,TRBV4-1,CASSATEMNTEAFF,TGCGCCAGCAGCGCGACAGAAATGAACACTGAAGCTTTCTTT
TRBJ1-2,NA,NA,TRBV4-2,CASSQSRGGETGNYGYTF,TGTGCCAGCAGCCAATCAAGGGGAGGGGAGACGGGAAACTATGGCTACACCTTC
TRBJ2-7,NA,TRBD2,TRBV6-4,CASSPSGGIPSYEQYF,TGTGCCAGCAGTCCTAGCGGGGGGATTCCCTCCTACGAGCAGTACTTC
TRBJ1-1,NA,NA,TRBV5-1,CASSLATAKTEAFF,TGCGCCAGCAGCTTGGCGACAGCGAAAACTGAAGCTTTCTTT
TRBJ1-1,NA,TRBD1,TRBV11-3,CASSLQGMNTEAFF,TGTGCCAGCAGCCTACAGGGGATGAACACTGAAGCTTTCTTT
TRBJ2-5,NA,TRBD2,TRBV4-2,CASSQGAGVEETQYF,TGTGCCAGCAGCCAAGGAGCGGGGGTCGAAGAGACCCAGTACTTC
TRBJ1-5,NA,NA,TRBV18,CASSPGGQPQHF,TGTGCCAGCTCACCGGGGGGTCAGCCCCAGCATTTT
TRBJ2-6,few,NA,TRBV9,CASSTRSSGANVLTF,TGTGCCAGCAGCACACGGAGCTCTGGGGCCAACGTCCTGACTTTC
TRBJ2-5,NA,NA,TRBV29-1,CSVDSGNSLTQYF,TGCAGCGTTGATTCAGGGAATTCGTTGACCCAGTACTTC
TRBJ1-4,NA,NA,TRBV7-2,CASSFIGNRGNEKLFF,TGTGCCAGCAGCTTCATTGGAAACCGGGGAAATGAAAAACTGTTTTTT
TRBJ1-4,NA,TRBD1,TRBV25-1,CASSLRQGSDEKLFF,TGTGCCAGCAGTTTAAGACAGGGGTCGGACGAAAAACTGTTTTTT
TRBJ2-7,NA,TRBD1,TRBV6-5,CASRRGQGAYEQYF,TGTGCCAGCAGAAGAGGACAGGGGGCCTACGAGCAGTACTTC
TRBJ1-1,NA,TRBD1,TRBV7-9,CASSYGQGGTEAFF,TGTGCCAGCAGTTATGGACAGGGGGGCACTGAAGCTTTCTTT
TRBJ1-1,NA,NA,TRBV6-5,CAVRQGGRTEAFF,TGTGCCGTTCGGCAGGGTGGCAGAACTGAAGCTTTCTTT
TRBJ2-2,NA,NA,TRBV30,CARSWGRGLFF,TGTGCCCGCAGCTGGGGCAGGGGACTGTTTTTT
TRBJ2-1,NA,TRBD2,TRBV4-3,CASSPGTSGRVHNEQFF,TGCGCCAGCAGCCCCGGGACTAGCGGGAGAGTCCACAATGAGCAGTTCTTC
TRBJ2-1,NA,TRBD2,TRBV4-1,CASSHGTSGSALISYNEQFF,TGCGCCAGCAGCCATGGGACTAGCGGGAGCGCCCTCATCTCCTACAATGAGCAGTTCTTC